Sequencing of this T cell receptor beta chain was carried out in a study of identical twins. TCRdb re-analysed the 5' RACE reads in MiXCR, keeping a single row per CDR3 protein. The profile shows under 900,000 distinct CDR3 sequences, 15% to 20% of them singletons. There are a few counts of this clonotype. Everyone who donated was a healthy Caucasian. These same records also appear under a second study, on T cells expressing NK-cell markers. That work contributes: Sorted CD3+CD56-NKG2C+, CD3+CD56+NKG2C- and CD3+CD56+NKG2C+ T cells were the source of the TCR beta repertoires.

The sequence derives from a woman aged 18-29 years in good health. The source material was PBMCs.

CDR3 coding DNA: TGCAGCGCCCGCGGGGGCAGTTTCACCGGGGAGCTGTTTTTT. It encodes CSARGGSFTGELFF. This sequence joins TRBV20-1 and TRBJ2-2; TRBD2 might be the D (7 bases). The CDR3 consists of 14 residues. Germline V lookup: CDR1 DFQATT, CDR2 SNEGSKA (reference sequence).